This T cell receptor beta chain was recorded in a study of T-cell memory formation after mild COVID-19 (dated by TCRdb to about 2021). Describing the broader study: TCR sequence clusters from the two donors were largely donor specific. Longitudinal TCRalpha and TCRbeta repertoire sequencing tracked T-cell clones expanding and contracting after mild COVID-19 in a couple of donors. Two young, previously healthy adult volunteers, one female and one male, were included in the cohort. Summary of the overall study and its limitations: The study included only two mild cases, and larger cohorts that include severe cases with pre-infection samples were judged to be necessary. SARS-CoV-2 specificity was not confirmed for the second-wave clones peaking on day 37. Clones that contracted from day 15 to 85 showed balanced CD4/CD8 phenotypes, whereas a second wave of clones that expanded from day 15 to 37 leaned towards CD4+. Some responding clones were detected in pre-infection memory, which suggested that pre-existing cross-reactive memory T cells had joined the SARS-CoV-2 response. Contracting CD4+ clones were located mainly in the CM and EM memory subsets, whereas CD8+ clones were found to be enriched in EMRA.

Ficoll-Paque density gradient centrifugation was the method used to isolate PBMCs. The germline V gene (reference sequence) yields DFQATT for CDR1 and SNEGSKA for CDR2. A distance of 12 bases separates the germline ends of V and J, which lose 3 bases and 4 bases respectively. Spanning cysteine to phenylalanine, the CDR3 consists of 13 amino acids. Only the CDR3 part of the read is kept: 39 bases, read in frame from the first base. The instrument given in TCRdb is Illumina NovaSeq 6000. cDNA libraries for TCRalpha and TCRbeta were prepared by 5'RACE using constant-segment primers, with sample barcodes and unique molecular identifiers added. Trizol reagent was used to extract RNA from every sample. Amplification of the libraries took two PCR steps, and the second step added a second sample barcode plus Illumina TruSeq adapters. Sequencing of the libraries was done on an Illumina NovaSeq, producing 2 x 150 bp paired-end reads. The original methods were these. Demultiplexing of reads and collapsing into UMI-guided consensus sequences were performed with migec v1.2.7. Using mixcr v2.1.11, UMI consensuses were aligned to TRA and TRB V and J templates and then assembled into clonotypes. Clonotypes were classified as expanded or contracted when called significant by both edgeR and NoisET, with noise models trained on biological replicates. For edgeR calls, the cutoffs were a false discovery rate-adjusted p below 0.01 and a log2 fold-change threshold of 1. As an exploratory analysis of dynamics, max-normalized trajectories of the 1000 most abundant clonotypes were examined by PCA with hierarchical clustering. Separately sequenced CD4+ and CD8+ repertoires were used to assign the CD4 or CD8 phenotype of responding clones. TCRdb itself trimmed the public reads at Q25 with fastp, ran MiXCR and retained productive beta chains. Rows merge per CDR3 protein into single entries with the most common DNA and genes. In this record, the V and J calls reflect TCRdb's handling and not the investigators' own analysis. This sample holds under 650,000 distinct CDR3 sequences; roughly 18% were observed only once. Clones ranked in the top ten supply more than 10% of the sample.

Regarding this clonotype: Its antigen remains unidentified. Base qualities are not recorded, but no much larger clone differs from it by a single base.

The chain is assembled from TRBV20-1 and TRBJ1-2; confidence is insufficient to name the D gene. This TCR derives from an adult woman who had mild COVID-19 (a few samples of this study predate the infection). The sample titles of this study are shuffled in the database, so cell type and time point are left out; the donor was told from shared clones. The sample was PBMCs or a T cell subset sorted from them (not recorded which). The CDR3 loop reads CSARSQEGYGYTF. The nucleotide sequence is TGCAGTGCTAGGTCCCAGGAGGGCTATGGCTACACCTTC.